These 13 T cell receptor beta chains were all obtained from the same sample, sequenced in a study of T cell repertoires in cytomegalovirus infection (dated by TCRdb to between 2019 and 2020). These receptors lack a known antigen. Sequencer: Illumina HiSeq 1500. TCRdb reprocessed the public reads (quality trimming at Q25 with fastp, clone calling with MiXCR) and kept in-frame beta chains. Identical CDR3 proteins give one entry, which carries the most common genes and DNA. The sample table records 90,000 to 130,000 distinct CDR3 sequences; about 9.5% of these occur just once. Approximately 33% of the sample is in the top ten clones. Sequences were obtained from PBMCs, sequenced either directly or after in vitro stimulation (not recorded which). Source of these receptors: a human donor in good health (CMV status not recorded). Some clones in this sample may be carry-over from other donors' samples.

The V gene is TRBV11-1, the J gene TRBJ1-2; D is uncertain. The V and J ends lost 7 bases and 2 bases respectively, with 17 bases between them. This CDR3 has 15 amino acids. Germline loops: CDR1 SGHAT, CDR2 FQDESV (reference sequence). The CDR3 nucleotides are TGTGCCAGCACCGGACGGAGAGGAGGGAACTATGGCTACACCTTC. This encodes CASTGRRGGNYGYTF.

In this sample, this clonotype turned up many times. The chain recombines TRBV7-2 with TRBJ2-7; tentatively, D is TRBD1 or TRBD2 (6 bases each). V lost 5 bases, J lost 2 bases, and 10 bases lay in between. The germline V gene encodes CDR1 SGHTA and CDR2 FQGNSA. This CDR3 has 13 amino acids. CDR3 DNA sequence: TGTGCCAGCAGCCGCGGGACAACCTACGAGCAGTACTTC. The encoded protein is CASSRGTTYEQYF.

This clonotype was observed at least ten times. The chain has TRBV7-2 and TRBJ2-3; D gene unclear. In germline, CDR1 is SGHTA, CDR2 FQGNSA. The V end lost 5 bases, the J end lost 2 bases, and 11 bases lay between the germline ends. The CDR3 extends over 14 amino acids. The CDR3 spells CASSDHRSTDTQYF. The CDR3 coding sequence is TGTGCCAGCAGCGACCACCGGTCCACAGATACGCAGTATTTT.

This clonotype was detected ten times or more. The chain has TRBV7-2 and TRBJ2-5, with TRBD2 identical over 12 bases. After removal of 5 bases from V and 2 bases from J, the junction contained 3 bases not matched to a gene. CDR1 and CDR2 from the germline V gene are SGHTA and FQGNSA. This CDR3 spans 15 amino acids. The CDR3 bases are TGTGCCAGCAGCCCCGGACTAGCGGGACAAGAGACCCAGTACTTC. Amino acid sequence: CASSPGLAGQETQYF.

In its sample, this clonotype was seen a few times. This sequence joins TRBV5-4 and TRBJ2-1; D not resolved. Trimming pared 0 bases from V and 4 bases from J, leaving 8 bases between. The germline V gene has CDR1 SGHNT and CDR2 YYREEE (reference sequence). This CDR3 has 14 amino acids. The CDR3 is CASSLAERYNEQFF. CDR3 sequence (DNA): TGTGCCAGCAGCTTGGCCGAGAGGTACAATGAGCAGTTCTTC.

This clonotype was counted only a few times. The chain has TRBV28 and TRBJ1-2; D ambiguous. Germline V CDR1 and CDR2: MDHEN, SYDVKM. The V gene lost 5 bases and the J gene lost 8 bases, with 12 bases spanning the gap. This CDR3 is 12 amino acids long. This CDR3 reads CASSHSGSGYTF. The CDR3 bases are TGTGCCAGCAGTCATTCCGGGAGCGGCTACACCTTC.

With regard to this clonotype: This may come from a read error, since a much larger clone is one base off. The gene calls are TRBV6-5 and TRBJ2-1, with TRBD1 identical over 7 bases. The CDR3 loop spans 15 amino acids. Per germline, CDR1 MNHEY and CDR2 SVGAGI. The CDR3 reads CASSETGHSYNERFF. The CDR3 DNA reads as TGTGCCAGCAGTGAGACAGGGCATTCCTACAATGAGCGGTTCTTC.

The V call is TRBV7-8, the J call TRBJ2-2; the D gene is possibly TRBD2 (6 bases). Germline CDR1 and CDR2: SGHVS and FQNEAQ. Trimming removed 4 bases at V and 1 base at J, with 10 bases between. The CDR3 spans 15 residues. Written as DNA, the CDR3 is TGTGCCAGCAGCTCTTGGACTAAGAACACCGGGGAGCTGTTTTTT. It translates to CASSSWTKNTGELFF.

This clonotype was picked up a small number of times. This rearrangement joins TRBV7-9 to TRBJ1-1; 7 bases agree with TRBD1. Germline CDR1 is SEHNR and CDR2 is FQNEAQ (reference sequence). The CDR3 runs 17 residues. With 6 bases clipped from V and 0 bases from J, the junction kept 13 bases outside the gene matches. The CDR3 spells CASSLLPGQPMNTEAFF. DNA for the CDR3: TGTGCCAGCAGTTTACTACCGGGACAGCCCATGAACACTGAAGCTTTCTTT.

In its sample, this clonotype was seen many times. One end of the junction is discordant with germline, which a read error may explain. The chain recombines TRBV7-2 with TRBJ2-1, with D tentatively TRBD2 (6 bases). The CDR3 is made up of 13 amino acids. CDR1 and CDR2 (germline): SGHTA, FQGNSA. CDR3 residues: CASSVAEYNEQFF. In DNA form, the CDR3 reads TGTGCCAGCAGCGTAGCGGAATACAATGAGCAGTTCTTC.

This clonotype showed up just a few times. This chain links TRBV5-1 with TRBJ2-3; 9 bases are shared with TRBD2. CDR1 and CDR2 from the germline V gene are SGHRS and YFSETQ. Trimming took 1 base from V and 4 from J; bases not matched to a gene: 7. This CDR3 spans 16 amino acids. CDR3 amino acids: CASSLTVAGEADTQYF. The CDR3 DNA reads as TGCGCCAGCAGCTTGACCGTAGCGGGAGAGGCAGATACGCAGTATTTT.

This clonotype was seen at least ten times. The chain links TRBV7-9 to TRBJ1-2, with TRBD1 identical over 9 bases. CDR1 is SEHNR and CDR2 is FQNEAQ in the germline V gene (reference sequence). Germline trimming cut 1 base from V and 4 bases from J; bases unmatched to any gene: 7. The CDR3 runs 16 residues. DNA of the CDR3: TGTGCCAGCAGCTTAGGAACAGGGGGCCTACGCTATGGCTACACCTTC. Translated, it gives CASSLGTGGLRYGYTF.

This clonotype was counted only a few times. V and J are TRBV7-2 and TRBJ1-1; 8 bases match TRBD1. Germline V lookup: CDR1 SGHTA, CDR2 FQGNSA. This CDR3 region has 14 residues. Germline trimming cut 5 bases from V and 5 bases from J; bases unmatched to any gene: 7. The CDR3 spells CASSILTGDTEAFF. In DNA, the CDR3 is TGTGCCAGCAGCATCCTGACAGGGGATACTGAAGCTTTCTTT.